Listed below are T cell receptor beta chains from one sample, sequenced in a study of identical twins. TCRdb reanalysed the 5' RACE reads using MiXCR and keeps one entry per CDR3 protein. The table records 350,000 to 450,000 distinct CDR3 sequences, approximately 18% of them present only once. The sequencing input was naive T cells sorted from blood. The receptor set was obtained from a man aged 50 to 59 in good health. CDR3s include the opening cysteine and the closing phenylalanine or tryptophan. A D gene is named only where the DNA matches it firmly. Clone size is not always given. Where it is, it says once, few, many or a class for expanded clones.

clone_size | j_call | d_call | v_call | cdr3_aa | cdr3_nt
few | TRBJ2-1 | . | TRBV6-2/TRBV6-3 | CASSFRGTYNEQFF | TGTGCCAGCAGTTTTAGGGGTACCTACAATGAGCAGTTCTTC
. | TRBJ2-7 | . | TRBV15 | CATSRVAGTYEQYF | TGTGCCACCAGCAGAGTGGCTGGAACCTACGAGCAGTACTTC
few | TRBJ1-6 | TRBD1 | TRBV6-1 | CASSLQGGASLRSPLHF | TGTGCCAGCAGCCTACAGGGGGGGGCAAGCCTGAGATCACCCCTCCACTTT
few | TRBJ2-3 | . | TRBV11-2 | CASSLGAGRSTDTQYF | TGTGCCAGCAGCTTAGGAGCTGGGCGTAGCACAGATACGCAGTATTTT
few | TRBJ2-7 | TRBD2 | TRBV6-1 | CASSKGGRLARSLSYEQYF | TGTGCCAGCAGTAAAGGGGGGCGACTAGCGCGATCCCTCTCCTACGAGCAGTACTTC
many | TRBJ2-7 | TRBD2 | TRBV29-1 | CSVELRDGGNYEQYF | TGCAGCGTTGAACTCCGGGACGGGGGGAACTACGAGCAGTACTTC
few | TRBJ1-6 | TRBD1 | TRBV7-9 | CASSLGTGDYNSPLHF | TGTGCCAGCAGCTTAGGGACAGGGGACTATAATTCACCCCTCCACTTT
few | TRBJ1-1 | TRBD1 | TRBV16 | CASLRSRGQTEAFF | TGTGCCAGCCTTCGGAGCAGGGGGCAGACTGAAGCTTTCTTT
few | TRBJ2-3 | TRBD2 | TRBV27 | CASKAGEGVDTQYF | TGTGCCAGCAAGGCGGGAGAGGGAGTAGATACGCAGTATTTT
once | TRBJ1-3 | . | TRBV7-2 | CASSLVGQGTGNTIYF | TGTGCCAGCAGCTTAGTTGGGCAGGGGACTGGAAACACCATATATTTT
many | TRBJ1-5 | . | TRBV20-1 | CSARAGGPNQPQHF | TGCAGTGCTAGGGCGGGCGGACCCAATCAGCCCCAGCATTTT
many | TRBJ2-1 | . | TRBV6-2/TRBV6-3 | CASTTRGVQNSYNEQFF | TGTGCCAGCACCACCCGAGGGGTCCAAAACTCCTACAATGAGCAGTTCTTC
many | TRBJ2-7 | . | TRBV6-2/TRBV6-3 | CASSYPGTLSSYEQYF | TGTGCCAGCAGTTACCCCGGGACGCTGAGCTCCTACGAGCAGTACTTC
few | TRBJ2-3 | . | TRBV12-3/TRBV12-4 | CASGGYATDTQYF | TGTGCCAGCGGTGGGTACGCGACAGATACGCAGTATTTT
few | TRBJ2-5 | . | TRBV4-2 | CASSRTGTDQETQYF | TGTGCCAGCAGCCGCACTGGTACAGACCAAGAGACCCAGTACTTC
many | TRBJ2-1 | TRBD2 | TRBV6-5 | CASSYTSDNEQFF | TGTGCCAGCAGTTACACTAGCGACAATGAGCAGTTCTTC
few | TRBJ2-1 | . | TRBV4-1 | CASSQIGQWAREQFF | TGCGCCAGCAGCCAAATAGGACAGTGGGCTAGAGAGCAGTTCTTC
. | TRBJ2-5 | . | TRBV6-1 | CASTLGPAQETQYF | TGTGCCAGCACTCTGGGACCGGCACAAGAGACCCAGTACTTC
. | TRBJ1-6 | . | TRBV20-1 | CSARLRALSYNSPLHF | TGCAGTGCCAGGCTGAGGGCCCTCTCCTATAATTCACCCCTCCACTTT
few | TRBJ2-1 | . | TRBV27 | CASSFSRSNEQFF | TGTGCCAGCAGTTTTAGTAGGAGCAATGAGCAGTTCTTC
many | TRBJ2-3 | TRBD2 | TRBV5-1 | CASSHSGGLTDTQYF | TGCGCCAGCAGCCATAGCGGGGGGCTCACAGATACGCAGTATTTT
few | TRBJ2-3 | . | TRBV7-9 | CASSLRKGVSDTQYF | TGTGCCAGCAGCCTAAGGAAGGGGGTCTCGGATACGCAGTATTTT
few | TRBJ2-1 | TRBD2 | TRBV7-2 | CASSLASGRYNEQFF | TGTGCCAGCAGCTTAGCTAGCGGGCGCTACAATGAGCAGTTCTTC
. | TRBJ1-6 | . | TRBV12-3/TRBV12-4 | CASSLSDLTGYNSPLHF | TGTGCCAGCAGTTTGAGTGACTTGACAGGATATAATTCACCCCTCCACTTT
. | TRBJ1-6 | . | TRBV12-3/TRBV12-4 | CASSPHHSPLHF | TGTGCCAGCAGTCCACACCATTCACCCCTCCACTTT
. | TRBJ1-2 | TRBD1 | TRBV3-1 | CASSQWDRTAEGYTF | TGTGCCAGCAGCCAGTGGGACAGGACGGCGGAAGGCTACACCTTC
many | TRBJ2-7 | . | TRBV5-1 | CASSLGTLGSYEQYF | TGCGCCAGCAGCTTAGGGACATTGGGGTCCTACGAGCAGTACTTC
few | TRBJ2-4 | . | TRBV15 | CATSRDRGIDTIAKNIQYF | TGTGCCACCAGCAGAGATAGAGGGATTGACACTATAGCCAAAAACATTCAGTACTTC
few | TRBJ2-5 | TRBD1 | TRBV12-3/TRBV12-4 | CASSIQGAETQYF | TGTGCCAGCAGTATACAGGGGGCAGAGACCCAGTACTTC
. | TRBJ2-2 | TRBD1 | TRBV20-1 | CSAKQGANTGELFF | TGCAGTGCTAAACAGGGGGCGAACACCGGGGAGCTGTTTTTT
few | TRBJ1-3 | TRBD1 | TRBV15 | CATSRDRGSRNTIYF | TGTGCCACCAGCAGAGACAGGGGGTCGCGAAACACCATATATTTT
many | TRBJ2-7 | . | TRBV12-3/TRBV12-4 | CASSLPPYRGGYEQYF | TGTGCCAGCAGTTTACCCCCCTACAGGGGAGGCTACGAGCAGTACTTC
few | TRBJ2-7 | TRBD1 | TRBV4-3 | CASSQTRDRLHEQYF | TGCGCCAGCAGCCAGACCCGGGACAGGCTCCACGAGCAGTACTTC
. | TRBJ1-1 | TRBD1 | TRBV12-3/TRBV12-4 | CASTRQGPRTEAFF | TGTGCCAGCACAAGACAGGGCCCCCGCACTGAAGCTTTCTTT
. | TRBJ2-1 | TRBD1 | TRBV15 | CATSTPGQGNNEQFF | TGTGCCACCAGCACACCGGGACAGGGTAACAATGAGCAGTTCTTC
. | TRBJ1-5 | . | TRBV20-1 | CSARTHGDQPQHF | TGCAGTGCTAGGACTCACGGGGATCAGCCCCAGCATTTT
few | TRBJ1-1 | . | TRBV6-5 | CASSYLDSPSSEAFF | TGTGCCAGCAGTTACTTGGACAGCCCATCAAGTGAAGCTTTCTTT
. | TRBJ2-5 | . | TRBV10-3 | CAISREGETQYF | TGTGCCATCAGCAGGGAAGGAGAGACCCAGTACTTC
few | TRBJ2-3 | . | TRBV28 | CASSFVGDTDTQYF | TGTGCCAGCAGTTTTGTGGGCGACACAGATACGCAGTATTTT
few | TRBJ2-3 | TRBD2 | TRBV20-1 | CSAVTSGGNADTQYF | TGCAGTGCTGTGACTAGCGGGGGGAACGCAGATACGCAGTATTTT
few | TRBJ2-3 | TRBD2 | TRBV20-1 | CSARDWSGGASDTQYF | TGCAGTGCTAGAGATTGGAGCGGGGGGGCCTCAGATACGCAGTATTTT
many | TRBJ2-3 | TRBD2 | TRBV20-1 | CSAFSGTSTDTQYF | TGCAGTGCTTTTAGCGGGACTAGCACAGATACGCAGTATTTT
few | TRBJ2-3 | TRBD1 | TRBV20-1 | CSAIGGQGMADTQYF | TGCAGTGCTATCGGGGGACAGGGTATGGCAGATACGCAGTATTTT
few | TRBJ2-7 | . | TRBV18 | CASSPRGHASYEQYF | TGTGCCAGCTCACCACGGGGACATGCCTCCTACGAGCAGTACTTC
few | TRBJ1-3 | . | TRBV25-1 | CASNKDPGNTIYF | TGTGCCAGCAACAAGGACCCTGGAAACACCATATATTTT